The 9 T cell receptor beta chains listed next were all sequenced from one sample in a study of regulatory T cells in long-lasting Graves disease. Time point here: newly diagnosed GD, antithyroid drugs for less than 3 months. PBMC-derived RNA was used for the TCR library. Building of the TCR beta libraries involved iRepertoire HTBI primers and Arm-PCR of CDR3 regions. One entry per CDR3 protein, called by TCRdb with MiXCR from the multiplex PCR reads. The data show 500,000 to 700,000 distinct CDR3 sequences, approximately 15% seen once. This sample was shared with a second study, whose subject was T cells in Graves' hyperthyroidism and ophthalmopathy.

The specimen was peripheral blood mononuclear cells (PBMCs), collected at new diagnosis, from a patient treated with antithyroid drugs. These receptors all stem from a woman aged 30 to 39 with Graves disease.

This clonotype has ten or more counts. The J gene is TRBJ1-1, the V gene TRBV19; no clear D. The CDR3 consists of 17 residues. Germline V CDR1 and CDR2: LNHDA, SQIVND (reference sequence). V was cut by 3 bases and J by 0 bases, with 17 bases left in between. CDR3: CASSIPTETRMNTEAFF. The CDR3, as DNA: TGTGCCAGTAGTATTCCGACGGAGACCCGCATGAACACTGAAGCTTTCTTT.

This clonotype was picked up many times. The genes are TRBV28 and TRBJ1-1; no reliable D call. The CDR3 sequence is 16 residues long. V gave up 6 bases and J gave up 10 bases, with 27 bases separating them. Germline CDR1 is MDHEN and CDR2 is SYDVKM. The CDR3 sequence: CASRAGSGRAAWGAFF. The CDR3 coding sequence is TGTGCCAGCAGAGCGGGCTCCGGGAGAGCCGCTTGGGGAGCTTTCTTT.

This clonotype was found many times. The chain carries TRBV29-1 and TRBJ2-7, with TRBD2 matching 8 bases. The length of the CDR3 is 15 residues. Germline V gene data show CDR1 as SQVTM and CDR2 as ANQGSEA. Germline trimming cut 4 bases from V and 3 bases from J; bases unmatched to any gene: 11. The CDR3 reads CSVVGSGTPDYEQYF. The DNA of the CDR3 is TGCAGCGTTGTAGGTAGCGGGACCCCGGACTACGAGCAGTACTTC.

This clonotype was recorded only once. The gene calls are TRBV28 and TRBJ1-2; a possible D gene is TRBD1 (6 bases). This CDR3 comprises 15 residues. With 6 bases removed from V and 2 bases from J, the gap between germline ends came to 16 bases. Germline CDR1 is MDHEN and CDR2 is SYDVKM. The CDR3 sequence: CASSLPGGPNYGYTF. For the CDR3, the DNA is TGTGCCAGCAGCCTCCCCGGGGGGCCGAACTATGGCTACACCTTC.

The chain is built from TRBV29-1 and TRBJ2-1; the match to TRBD2 covers 14 bases. Germline V CDR1 and CDR2: SQVTM, ANQGSEA. This CDR3 has 17 amino acids. The V and J ends lost 6 bases and 2 bases, in that order; junction bases with no gene match: 9. CDR3 nucleotides: TGCAGCGTCGAGGGACTAGCGGGAGAGGGGGCCTACAATGAGCAGTTCTTC. It specifies CSVEGLAGEGAYNEQFF.

In its sample, this clonotype was seen many times. The chain couples TRBV7-9 to TRBJ2-1; 9 bases agree with TRBD2. Germline values: CDR1 SEHNR, CDR2 FQNEAQ (reference sequence). The V segment lost 11 bases and the J segment 3 bases; nucleotides outside the gene matches: 8. This CDR3 is built from 14 residues. This CDR3 reads CAAQSGRLYNEQFF. The DNA for the CDR3 is TGTGCCGCGCAGAGCGGGAGGCTCTACAATGAGCAGTTCTTC.

The gene calls are TRBV9 and TRBJ2-2; TRBD2 might be the D (6 bases). Germline V gives CDR1 SGDLS, CDR2 YYNGEE. With 0 bases removed from V and 3 bases from J, the gap between germline ends came to 12 bases. The CDR3 covers 16 residues. The chain's CDR3 is CASSVGVTRYTGELFF. CDR3 sequence (DNA): TGTGCCAGCAGCGTAGGAGTGACTAGGTACACCGGGGAGCTGTTTTTT. Full variable domain (outside the CDR3, taken from reference TRBV9 and TRBJ2-2): DSGVTQTPKHLITATGQRVTLRCSPRSGDLSVYWYQQSLDQGLQFLIQYYNGEERAKGNILERFSAQQFPDLHSELNLSSLELGDSALYFCASSVGVTRYTGELFFGEGSRLTVL.

The rearrangement uses TRBV2 and TRBJ1-2, with 8 bases lining up with TRBD1. CDR1 SNHLY and CDR2 FYNNEI come from the germline V gene. V dropped 7 bases and J dropped 6; count of bases not matched to a gene: 4. The CDR3 is 12 amino acids. CDR3 residues: CASTATGDGYTF. The CDR3 DNA is TGTGCCAGCACCGCGACAGGGGATGGCTACACCTTC.

V gene TRBV5-5 combines with J gene TRBJ2-1; 13 bases map to TRBD2. This CDR3 has 17 amino acids. V was pared by 3 bases and J by 9 bases, with 12 bases of the junction left unmatched. Looked up from germline, CDR1 is SGHKS and CDR2 is YYEKEE (reference sequence). CDR3 DNA sequence: TGTGCCAGCAGCTCCGACCCTACTAGCGGGAGGGCCACTGAGCAGTTCTTC. It specifies CASSSDPTSGRATEQFF.